This T cell receptor beta chain originates from a study of shared clonotypes between healthy human individuals. Study overall: Donors consisted of a couple of women and a few men between 18 and 49. Per donor, CD8 memory used one plate, CD8 naive used two, CD4 memory used three and CD4 naive used three. Whole-study findings and limits: Across four donors, naive CD4 shared 5% to 6%, naive CD8 3.5% to 4%, memory CD4 roughly 2.4%, memory CD8 under 0.5%.

The germline V gene has CDR1 SGHTA and CDR2 FQGNSA. The CDR3 runs to 17 residues. With 5 bases clipped from V and 0 bases from J, the junction kept 6 bases outside the gene matches. Methods used by the authors: There were no quality scores in the junction-only immunoSEQ sequences, so filtering differed. Method: immunoSEQ multiplex PCR; TCRdb's copy keeps in-frame clones and lacks some. V and J calls and clone size are those listed in that table; D and trimming were worked out from the DNA. The repertoire holds 2 million to 2.5 million clones, with 85% to 95% as singletons. To note about this clone: The antigen is unknown.

The V gene is TRBV7-2, the J gene TRBJ2-6; 8 nucleotides align to TRBD2. Sequencing input: naive CD4+ T cells from PBMCs. Subset meaning: CD45RA+ positively selected. This TCR was sampled from a man between 18 and 29 years old in good health. Some clones in this sample may be carry-over from other donors' samples. The CDR3 here is CASSPQGTSSGANVLTF. CDR3 bases: TGTGCCAGCAGCCCTCAGGGGACTAGCTCTGGGGCCAACGTCCTGACTTTC.